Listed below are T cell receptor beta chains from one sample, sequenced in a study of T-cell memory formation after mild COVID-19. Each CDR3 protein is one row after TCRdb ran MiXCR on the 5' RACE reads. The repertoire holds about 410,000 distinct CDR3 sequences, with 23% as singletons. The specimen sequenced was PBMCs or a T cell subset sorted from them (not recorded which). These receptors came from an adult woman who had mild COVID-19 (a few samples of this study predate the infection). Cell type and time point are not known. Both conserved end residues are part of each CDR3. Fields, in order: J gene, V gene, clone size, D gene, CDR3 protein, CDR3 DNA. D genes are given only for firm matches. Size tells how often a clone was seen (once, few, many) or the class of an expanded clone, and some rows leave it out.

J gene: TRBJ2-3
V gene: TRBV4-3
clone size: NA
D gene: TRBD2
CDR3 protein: CASSQRAGATADTQYF
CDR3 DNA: TGCGCCAGCAGCCAAAGGGCGGGAGCGACTGCAGATACGCAGTATTTT

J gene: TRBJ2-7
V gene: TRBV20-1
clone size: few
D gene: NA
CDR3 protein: CSAGSGWGLDEQYF
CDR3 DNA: TGCAGTGCTGGGTCCGGTTGGGGGCTCGACGAGCAGTACTTC

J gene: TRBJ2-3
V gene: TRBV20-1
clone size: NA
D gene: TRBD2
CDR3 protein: CSARDSGTSRDTQYF
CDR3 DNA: TGCAGTGCTAGAGATTCCGGGACTAGCAGAGATACGCAGTATTTT

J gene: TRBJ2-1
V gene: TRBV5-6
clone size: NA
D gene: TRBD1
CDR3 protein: CASSSLMGQGSYNEQFF
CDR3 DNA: TGTGCCAGCAGCTCGCTGATGGGACAGGGGTCCTACAATGAGCAGTTCTTC

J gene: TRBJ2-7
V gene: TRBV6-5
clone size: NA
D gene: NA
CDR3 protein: CASSYVRRGRSEQYF
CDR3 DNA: TGTGCCAGCAGTTACGTGAGGCGGGGGCGAAGCGAGCAGTACTTC

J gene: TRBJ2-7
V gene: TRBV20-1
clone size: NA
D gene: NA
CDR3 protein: CSAREHTYEQYF
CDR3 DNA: TGCAGTGCTAGGGAGCACACTTACGAGCAGTACTTC

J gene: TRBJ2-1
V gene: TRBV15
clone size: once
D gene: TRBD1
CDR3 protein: CATSTTTGWNEQFF
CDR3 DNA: TGTGCCACCAGCACCACGACAGGGTGGAATGAGCAGTTCTTC

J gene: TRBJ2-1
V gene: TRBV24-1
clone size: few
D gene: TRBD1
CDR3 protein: CATSDLGTGEDNEQFF
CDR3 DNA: TGTGCCACCAGTGATTTGGGGACAGGGGAGGACAATGAGCAGTTCTTC

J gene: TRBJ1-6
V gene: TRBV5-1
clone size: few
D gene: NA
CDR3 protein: CASSDRDGSPLHF
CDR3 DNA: TGCGCCAGCAGCGACAGAGACGGGTCACCCCTCCACTTT

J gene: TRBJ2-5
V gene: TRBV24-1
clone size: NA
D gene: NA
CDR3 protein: CATSETVGTQYF
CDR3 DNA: TGTGCCACCAGTGAGACAGTGGGGACCCAGTACTTC

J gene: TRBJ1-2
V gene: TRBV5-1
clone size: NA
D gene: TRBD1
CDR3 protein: CASSPGTAYYGYTF
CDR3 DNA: TGCGCCAGCAGCCCCGGGACAGCTTACTATGGCTACACCTTC

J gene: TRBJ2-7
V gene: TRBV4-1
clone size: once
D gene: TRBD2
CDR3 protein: CASSRGTSGGTYEQYF
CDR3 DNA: TGCGCCAGCAGCCGCGGGACTAGCGGGGGTACCTACGAGCAGTACTTC

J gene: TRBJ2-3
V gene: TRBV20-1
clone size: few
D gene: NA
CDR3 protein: CSAFSGGRTDTQYF
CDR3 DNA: TGCAGTGCTTTCTCGGGGGGCCGCACAGATACGCAGTATTTT

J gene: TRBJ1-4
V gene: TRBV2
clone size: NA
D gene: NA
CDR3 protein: CASSEETGVGEKLFF
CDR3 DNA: TGTGCCAGCAGTGAGGAGACAGGTGTGGGGGAAAAACTGTTTTTT

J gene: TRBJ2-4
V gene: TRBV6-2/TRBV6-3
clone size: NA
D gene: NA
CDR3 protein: CASSVLGELAKNIQYF
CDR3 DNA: TGTGCCAGCAGTGTTCTGGGGGAACTAGCCAAAAACATTCAGTACTTC

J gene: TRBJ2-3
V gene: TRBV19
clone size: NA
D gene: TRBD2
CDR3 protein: CASSIASSGRASDTQYF
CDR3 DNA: TGTGCCAGTAGTATAGCATCTAGCGGGAGGGCCTCAGATACGCAGTATTTT

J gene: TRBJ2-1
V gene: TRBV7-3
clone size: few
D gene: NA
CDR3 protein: CASSRIGQGGEQFF
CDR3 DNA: TGTGCCAGCAGCCGAATAGGACAGGGAGGGGAGCAGTTCTTC

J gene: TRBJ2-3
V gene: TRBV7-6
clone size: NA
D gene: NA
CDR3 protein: CASSLMGGRSTGDTQYF
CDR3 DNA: TGTGCCAGCAGCTTAATGGGGGGCCGAAGCACAGGAGATACGCAGTATTTT

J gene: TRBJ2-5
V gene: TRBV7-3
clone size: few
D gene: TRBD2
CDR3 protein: CASSQSGGLETQYF
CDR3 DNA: TGTGCCAGCAGCCAAAGCGGGGGGCTAGAGACCCAGTACTTC

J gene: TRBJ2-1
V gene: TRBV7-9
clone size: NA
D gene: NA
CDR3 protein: CASSSSTGYNEQFF
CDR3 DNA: TGTGCCAGCAGCTCGTCCACAGGGTACAATGAGCAGTTCTTC

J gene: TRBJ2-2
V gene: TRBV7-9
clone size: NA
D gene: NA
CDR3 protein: CASTNGANTGELFF
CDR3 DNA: TGTGCCAGCACTAACGGCGCGAACACCGGGGAGCTGTTTTTT

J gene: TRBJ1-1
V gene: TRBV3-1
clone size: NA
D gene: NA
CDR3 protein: CASSQGVAGTEAFF
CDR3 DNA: TGTGCCAGCAGCCAAGGGGTGGCGGGCACTGAAGCTTTCTTT

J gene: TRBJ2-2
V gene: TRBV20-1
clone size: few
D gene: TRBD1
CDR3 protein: CSARTGGGRTGELFF
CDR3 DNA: TGCAGTGCAAGGACAGGGGGAGGTAGAACCGGGGAGCTGTTTTTT

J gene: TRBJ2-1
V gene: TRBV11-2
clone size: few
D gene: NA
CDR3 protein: CASSSWDEGHGEQFF
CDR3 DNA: TGTGCCAGCAGCTCTTGGGATGAGGGGCATGGTGAGCAGTTCTTC

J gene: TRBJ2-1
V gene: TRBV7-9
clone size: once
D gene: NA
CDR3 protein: CASSPPTPGPPYNEQFF
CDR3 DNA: TGTGCCAGCAGCCCCCCCACTCCAGGGCCCCCCTACAATGAGCAGTTCTTC

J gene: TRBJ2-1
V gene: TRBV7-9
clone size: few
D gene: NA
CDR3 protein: CASSHGGPSYNEQFF
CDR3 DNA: TGTGCCAGCAGCCACGGCGGGCCGTCCTACAATGAGCAGTTCTTC

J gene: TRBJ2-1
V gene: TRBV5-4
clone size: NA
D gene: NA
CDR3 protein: CASSLMLEDSHNEQFF
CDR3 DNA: TGTGCCAGCAGCTTGATGTTGGAGGACAGTCACAATGAGCAGTTCTTC

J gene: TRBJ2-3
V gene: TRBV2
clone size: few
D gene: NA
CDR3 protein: CASRDREEYF
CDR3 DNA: TGTGCCAGCAGAGACAGGGAGGAGTATTTT

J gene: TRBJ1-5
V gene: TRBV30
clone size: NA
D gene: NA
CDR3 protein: CAWSNPPQPQHF
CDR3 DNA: TGTGCCTGGAGCAACCCGCCTCAGCCCCAGCATTTT

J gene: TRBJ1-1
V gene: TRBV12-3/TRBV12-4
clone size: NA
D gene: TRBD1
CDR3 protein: CASSLGQDKTEAFF
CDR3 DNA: TGTGCCAGCAGTCTCGGACAGGACAAAACTGAAGCTTTCTTT

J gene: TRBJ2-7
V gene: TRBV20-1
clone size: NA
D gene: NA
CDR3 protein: CSARDWGLNPYEQYF
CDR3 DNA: TGCAGTGCTAGAGATTGGGGCCTTAACCCCTACGAGCAGTACTTC

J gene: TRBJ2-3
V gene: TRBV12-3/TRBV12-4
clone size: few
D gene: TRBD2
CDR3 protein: CASRQGLARAQYF
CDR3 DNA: TGTGCCAGCAGACAAGGACTAGCTCGGGCGCAGTATTTT

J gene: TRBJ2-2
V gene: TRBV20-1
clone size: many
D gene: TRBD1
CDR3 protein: CSARDQAGGDIGELFF
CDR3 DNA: TGCAGTGCTAGAGATCAAGCAGGGGGCGACATCGGGGAGCTGTTTTTT

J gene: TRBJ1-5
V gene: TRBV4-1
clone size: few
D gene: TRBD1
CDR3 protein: CASSQLTGPGQPQHF
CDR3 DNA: TGCGCCAGCAGCCAACTGACAGGGCCGGGGCAGCCCCAGCATTTT

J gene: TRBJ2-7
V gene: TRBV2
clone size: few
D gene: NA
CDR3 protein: CASSEAGAASYEQYF
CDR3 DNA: TGTGCCAGCAGTGAAGCAGGGGCGGCCTCCTACGAGCAGTACTTC

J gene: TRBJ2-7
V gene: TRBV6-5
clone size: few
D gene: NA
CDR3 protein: CASSYQWTTSYEQYF
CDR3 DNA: TGTGCCAGCAGTTACCAATGGACAACCTCCTACGAGCAGTACTTC

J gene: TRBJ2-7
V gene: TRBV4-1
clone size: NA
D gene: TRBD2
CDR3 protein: CASSQAPGRELYEQYF
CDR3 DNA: TGCGCCAGCAGCCAAGCCCCAGGGAGGGAGCTCTACGAGCAGTACTTC

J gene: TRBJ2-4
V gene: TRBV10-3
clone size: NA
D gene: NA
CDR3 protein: CAISLEPDNIQYF
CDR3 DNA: TGTGCCATCAGCCTGGAGCCAGATAACATTCAGTACTTC

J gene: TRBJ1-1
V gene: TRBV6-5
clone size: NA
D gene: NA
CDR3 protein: CASSSTTEAFF
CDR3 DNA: TGTGCCAGCAGTTCCACAACTGAAGCTTTCTTT

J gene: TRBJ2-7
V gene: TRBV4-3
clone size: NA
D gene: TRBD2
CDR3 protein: CASSQDREAGFEQYF
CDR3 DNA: TGCGCCAGCAGCCAAGATAGGGAAGCGGGATTCGAGCAGTACTTC

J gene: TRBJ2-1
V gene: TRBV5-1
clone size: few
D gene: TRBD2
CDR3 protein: CASSLSASGSIEQFF
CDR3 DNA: TGCGCCAGCAGCTTGTCGGCTAGCGGGAGTATTGAGCAGTTCTTC

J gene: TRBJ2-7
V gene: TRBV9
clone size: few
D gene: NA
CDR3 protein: CASSGGTDEQYF
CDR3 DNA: TGTGCCAGCAGCGGCGGGACAGACGAGCAGTACTTC

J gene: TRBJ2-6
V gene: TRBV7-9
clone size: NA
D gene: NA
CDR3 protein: CASSFELGQSDSGANVLTF
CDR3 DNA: TGTGCCAGCAGCTTCGAACTGGGCCAGTCAGATTCTGGGGCCAACGTCCTGACTTTC

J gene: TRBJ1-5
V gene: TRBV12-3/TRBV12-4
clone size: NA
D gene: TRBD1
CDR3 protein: CASSFFVQTGGQPQHF
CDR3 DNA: TGTGCCAGCAGTTTTTTTGTACAGACAGGGGGTCAGCCCCAGCATTTT

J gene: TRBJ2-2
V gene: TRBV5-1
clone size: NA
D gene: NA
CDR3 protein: CASLIEGTGELFF
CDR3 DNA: TGCGCCAGCCTCATAGAAGGGACCGGGGAGCTGTTTTTT

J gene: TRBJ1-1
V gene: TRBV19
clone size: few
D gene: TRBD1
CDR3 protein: CASSTRTGQGKTEAFF
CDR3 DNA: TGTGCCAGTAGTACCCGCACCGGACAGGGAAAAACTGAAGCTTTCTTT

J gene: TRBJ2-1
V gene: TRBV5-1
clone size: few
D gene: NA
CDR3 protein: CASGIIATGNNEQFF
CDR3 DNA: TGCGCCAGCGGTATAATAGCCACAGGGAACAATGAGCAGTTCTTC

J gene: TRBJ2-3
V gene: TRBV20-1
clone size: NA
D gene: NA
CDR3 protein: CSARRPDRTDTQYF
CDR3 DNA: TGCAGTGCTAGGAGGCCTGACCGCACAGATACGCAGTATTTT

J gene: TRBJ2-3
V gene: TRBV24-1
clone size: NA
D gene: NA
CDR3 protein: CATSDSEIAGVVTDTQYF
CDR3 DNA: TGTGCCACCAGTGATTCTGAGATTGCCGGAGTGGTCACAGATACGCAGTATTTT

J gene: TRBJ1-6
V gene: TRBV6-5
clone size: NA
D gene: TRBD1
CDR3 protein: CASSRDRGESPLHF
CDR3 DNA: TGTGCCAGCAGCCGGGACAGGGGAGAGTCACCCCTCCACTTT

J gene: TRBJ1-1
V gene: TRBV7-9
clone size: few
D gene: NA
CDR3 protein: CASSPSENTEAFF
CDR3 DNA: TGTGCCAGCAGCCCGTCCGAGAACACTGAAGCTTTCTTT

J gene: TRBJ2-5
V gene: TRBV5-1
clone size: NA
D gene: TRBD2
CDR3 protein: CASSLGGLAGRQETQYF
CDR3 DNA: TGCGCCAGCAGCTTGGGAGGCCTAGCGGGGCGGCAAGAGACCCAGTACTTC

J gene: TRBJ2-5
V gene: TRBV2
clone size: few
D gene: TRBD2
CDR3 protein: CASSPGLADQETQYF
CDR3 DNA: TGTGCCAGCAGCCCGGGACTAGCGGACCAGGAGACCCAGTACTTC

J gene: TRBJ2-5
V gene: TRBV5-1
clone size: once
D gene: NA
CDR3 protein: CASSLPGPGGETQYF
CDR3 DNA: TGCGCCAGCAGCTTACCGGGACCTGGGGGAGAGACCCAGTACTTC

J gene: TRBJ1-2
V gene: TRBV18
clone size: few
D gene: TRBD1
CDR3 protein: CASSPGGQGNYGYTF
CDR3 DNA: TGTGCCAGCTCACCAGGTGGACAGGGGAACTATGGCTACACCTTC